The table lists the clone carrying this T cell receptor beta chain with a count of one. These data originate in a study of blood T cell repertoires in COVID-19. Overall study: Acute and convalescent COVID-19 specimens originated in the United States, Italy and Spain.

In the source study's methods: Estimates of nucleated cell counts were drawn from the amplification of reference gene primers. This table comes from immunoSEQ multiplex PCR, and its TCRdb copy is limited to in-frame clones, with some not included. That table supplies the V and J calls and clone size; D and trimming were determined from the DNA. The repertoire holds roughly 440,000 clones, with approximately 88% as singletons. In Seattle, patients joined the study during active infection and were tracked longitudinally. The J segment lost 5 bases and the V segment lost 2 bases, leaving 11 bases of the junction unmatched. This CDR3 spans 16 amino acids. Germline V gene sequence: CDR1 SGHRS, CDR2 YFSETQ.

The specimen was peripheral blood. V and J are TRBV5-1 and TRBJ1-1; 8 positions match TRBD1. The sequence was collected from a woman in her forties or fifties with COVID-19, enrolled during active disease. CDR3 loop: CASSFRIGQGATEAFF. For the CDR3, the DNA is TGCGCCAGCAGCTTCCGGATCGGACAGGGAGCAACTGAAGCTTTCTTT.